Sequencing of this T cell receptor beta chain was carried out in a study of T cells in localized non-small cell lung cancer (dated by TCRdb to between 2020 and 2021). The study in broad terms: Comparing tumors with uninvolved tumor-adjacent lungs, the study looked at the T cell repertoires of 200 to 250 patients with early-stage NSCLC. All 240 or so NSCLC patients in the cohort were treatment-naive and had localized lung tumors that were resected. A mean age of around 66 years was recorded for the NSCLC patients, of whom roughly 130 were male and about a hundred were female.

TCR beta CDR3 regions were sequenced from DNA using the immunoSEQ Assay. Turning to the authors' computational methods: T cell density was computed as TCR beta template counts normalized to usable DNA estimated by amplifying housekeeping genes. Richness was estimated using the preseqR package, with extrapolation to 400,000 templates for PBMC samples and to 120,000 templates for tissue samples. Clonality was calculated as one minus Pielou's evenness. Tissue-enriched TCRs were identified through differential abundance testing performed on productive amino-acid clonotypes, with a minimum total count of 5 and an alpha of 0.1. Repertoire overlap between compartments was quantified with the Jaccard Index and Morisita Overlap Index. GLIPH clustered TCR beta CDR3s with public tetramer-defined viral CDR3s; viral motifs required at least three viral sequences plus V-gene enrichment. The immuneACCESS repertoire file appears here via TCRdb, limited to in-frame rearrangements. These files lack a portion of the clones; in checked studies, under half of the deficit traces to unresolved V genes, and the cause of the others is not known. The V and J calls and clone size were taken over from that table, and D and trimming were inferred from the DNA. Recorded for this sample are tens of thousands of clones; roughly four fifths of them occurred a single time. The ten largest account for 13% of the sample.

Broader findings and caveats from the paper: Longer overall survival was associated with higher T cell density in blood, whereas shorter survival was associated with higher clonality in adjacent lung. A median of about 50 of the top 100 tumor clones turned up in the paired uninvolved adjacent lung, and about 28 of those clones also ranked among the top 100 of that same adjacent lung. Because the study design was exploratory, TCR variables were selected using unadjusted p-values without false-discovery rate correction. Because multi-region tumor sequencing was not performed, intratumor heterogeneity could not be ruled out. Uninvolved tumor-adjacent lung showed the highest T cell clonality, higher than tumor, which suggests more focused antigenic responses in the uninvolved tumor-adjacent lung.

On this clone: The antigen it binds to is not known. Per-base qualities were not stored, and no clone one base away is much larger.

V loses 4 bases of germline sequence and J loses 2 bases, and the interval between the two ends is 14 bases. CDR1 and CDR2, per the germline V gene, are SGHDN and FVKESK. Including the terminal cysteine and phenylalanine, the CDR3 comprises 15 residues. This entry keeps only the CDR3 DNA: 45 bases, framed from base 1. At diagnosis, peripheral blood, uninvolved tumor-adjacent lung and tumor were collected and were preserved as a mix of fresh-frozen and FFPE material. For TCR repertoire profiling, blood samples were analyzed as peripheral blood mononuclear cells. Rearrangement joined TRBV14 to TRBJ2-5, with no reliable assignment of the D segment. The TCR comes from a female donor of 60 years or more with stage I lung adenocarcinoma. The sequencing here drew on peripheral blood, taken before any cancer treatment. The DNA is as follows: TGTGCCAGCAGCCCGCAGAGGACCCTACAAGAGACCCAGTACTTC. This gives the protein CASSPQRTLQETQYF.